Listed here is a single T cell receptor beta chain. The antigen is unknown. The sample belongs to a study of OX40 agonist ivuxolimab in advanced cancers. Study-wide findings and caveats: Compared with others, partial responders at 0.1-3.0 mg/kg displayed clonal expansion among the lowest.

The data were produced by immunoSEQ multiplex PCR, yet TCRdb's version contains in-frame clones alone and is incomplete. The table includes roughly 60,000 clones, approximately 86% detected once. The V and J ends lost 1 base and 2 bases respectively, with 4 bases between them. There are 12 residues in the CDR3. Germline V CDR1 and CDR2: SGHNT, YYREEE (reference sequence). Source: CD4+ or CD8+ T cells sorted from blood, taken in a trial of the OX40 agonist ivuxolimab. The clonotype originates from an adult with an advanced solid tumor such as melanoma, head and neck, liver or kidney cancer. The chain combines TRBV5-4 with TRBJ2-7, with unresolved D. The CDR3 protein is CASSLSAYEQYF. The CDR3, as DNA: TGTGCCAGCAGCTTGTCCGCCTACGAGCAGTACTTC.